A single sample is the source of the 28 T cell receptor beta chains below, sequenced in a study of shared T cell receptors in the human thymus. Here immunoSEQ multiplex PCR was the method, and the copy in TCRdb shows in-frame clones only, minus some. Altogether approximately 730,000 clones are present, 70% to 90% being singletons, with the ten largest covering 0.008% to 0.011%. These same data were also listed under a study on human thymus T cells.

Sequencing was carried out using thymocytes. These receptors were taken from a girl less than two years old with a congenital heart defect.

The V and J genes are TRBV6-5 and TRBJ1-2, with a tentative D call TRBD1 (5 bases). There are 14 residues in the CDR3. The germline V gene has CDR1 MNHEY and CDR2 SVGAGI. With 5 bases removed from V and 6 bases from J, the gap between germline ends came to 16 bases. CDR3 DNA sequence: TGTGCCAGCAGTCCTACAGGAGTTCGGGATGGCTACACCTTC. As protein: CASSPTGVRDGYTF.

The chain combines TRBV11-2 with TRBJ1-3; the match to TRBD1 covers 10 bases. Looked up from germline, CDR1 is SGHAT and CDR2 is FQNNGV. V was clipped by 10 bases and J by 2 bases; unmatched bases: 2. The CDR3 length is 13 residues. In nucleotides, the CDR3 is TGTGCCACCGGACAGGGGGCTGGAAACACCATATATTTT. This codes for CATGQGAGNTIYF.

V and J are TRBV2 and TRBJ1-2, with D unclear. Trimming stripped 7 bases from V and 2 bases from J, with 11 bases between. Germline V gene data show CDR1 as SNHLY and CDR2 as FYNNEI. The CDR3 contains 13 residues. The CDR3 bases are TGTGCCAGCATGACGTGGAGAAACTATGGCTACACCTTC. Translated, it gives CASMTWRNYGYTF.

Concerning this clone itself: Other DNA sequences within the sample encode an identical CDR3. V usage is TRBV19 and J usage is TRBJ1-1; 7 positions match TRBD1. CDR3 length equals 14 residues. The germline gives CDR1 LNHDA, CDR2 SQIVND (reference sequence). Trimming took 6 bases from V and 1 from J; bases not matched to a gene: 5. The CDR3 reads CASSMGQTNTEAFF. The CDR3 bases are TGTGCCAGTAGCATGGGACAGACGAACACTGAAGCTTTCTTT. The whole variable domain, filled in from reference TRBV19 and TRBJ1-1, reads DGGITQSPKYLFRKEGQNVTLSCEQNLNHDAMYWYRQDPGQGLRLIYYSQIVNDFQKGDIAEGYSVSREKKESFPLTVTSAQKNPTAFYLCASSMGQTNTEAFFGQGTRLTVV.

This clone was observed a handful of times. The chain is built from TRBV5-6 and TRBJ1-4, with 8 bases fitting TRBD1. This CDR3 is built from 14 residues. Germline V gives CDR1 SGHDT, CDR2 YYEEEE. V was pared by 0 bases and J by 7 bases, with 2 bases of the junction left unmatched. Here the CDR3 DNA reads TGTGCCAGCAGCTTGGCAGGGGGCGGTGAAAAACTGTTTTTT. Amino acids: CASSLAGGGEKLFF.

This clone was counted a few times. The rearrangement links TRBV19 to TRBJ2-4; D call uncertain. From germline, CDR1 is LNHDA and CDR2 SQIVND (reference sequence). CDR3 length equals 18 residues. V lost 3 bases, J lost 0 bases, and 18 bases lay in between. The CDR3 DNA is TGTGCCAGTAGTATTCCCCTGAGCCCAAGAGGAGCCAAAAACATTCAGTACTTC. It translates to CASSIPLSPRGAKNIQYF.

The chain is built from TRBV14 and TRBJ1-1; 8 bases map to TRBD1. Germline V gene data show CDR1 as SGHDN and CDR2 as FVKESK. V was pared by 5 bases and J by 6 bases, with 8 bases of the junction left unmatched. The CDR3 sequence is 14 residues long. As DNA, the CDR3 is TGTGCCAGCAGCATTACGGACAGGGTCCCTGAAGCTTTCTTT. It codes for CASSITDRVPEAFF.

The chain couples TRBV9 to TRBJ1-1, with D possibly TRBD1 on 6 matching bases. CDR1 and CDR2 from the germline V gene are SGDLS and YYNGEE. The CDR3 spans 17 residues. Trimming removed 0 bases from V and 1 base from J, with 16 bases in between. CDR3 sequence: CASSVASQGKGNTEAFF. CDR3 sequence (DNA): TGTGCCAGCAGCGTAGCCTCCCAGGGGAAGGGGAACACTGAAGCTTTCTTT.

This clone was detected only once. The chain uses TRBV7-9 and TRBJ1-1; D might be TRBD1 (6 bases). The CDR3 length is 16 residues. The germline V and J ends were trimmed by 3 bases and 0 bases, with 14 bases remaining between them. CDR1 is SEHNR, CDR2 FQNEAQ, per germline (reference sequence). CDR3 DNA sequence: TGTGCCAGCAGCTTCTGGTCAGGGGCCCTGAACACTGAAGCTTTCTTT. Translation: CASSFWSGALNTEAFF.

This chain links TRBV27 with TRBJ2-1; 8 nucleotides match TRBD2. The V gene's germline CDR1 is MNHEY and CDR2 SMNVEV (reference sequence). This CDR3 is 21 amino acids long. V trimming: 0 bases; J trimming: 2 bases; junction bases outside the gene matches: 18. CDR3 in amino acids: CASSLSERGAGAPSPYNEQFF. The CDR3 region has the DNA TGTGCCAGCAGTTTATCGGAAAGGGGAGCGGGGGCCCCGTCGCCCTACAATGAGCAGTTCTTC.

The chain has TRBV21-1 and TRBJ1-1; TRBD1 is the table's D call and was not checked against the DNA. TRBV21-1 is reported as a pseudogene. The CDR3 is 14 amino acids. CDR3 residues: CASTLGQQHERAFF. The CDR3, as DNA: TGTGCCAGCACTCTCGGACAGCAACACGAGAGAGCTTTCTTT.

The chain links TRBV19 to TRBJ2-1; D unclear. V shed 5 bases and J shed 0 bases, with 8 bases lying between them. The CDR3 totals 14 residues. Germline-derived CDR1 and CDR2 are LNHDA and SQIVND (reference sequence). CDR3 sequence: CASSGRSSYNEQFF. The CDR3 bases are TGTGCCAGTAGTGGGCGTAGCTCCTACAATGAGCAGTTCTTC.

The chain couples TRBV29-1 to TRBJ2-1, with TRBD1 matching over 7 bases. The CDR3 has 12 amino acids. CDR1 is SQVTM, CDR2 ANQGSEA, per germline. The V gene end was trimmed by 6 bases and the J gene end by 5 bases; junction bases not matched to a gene: 4. CDR3 nucleotide sequence: TGCAGCGTCGCAACAGGGGACAATGAGCAGTTCTTC. This gives the protein CSVATGDNEQFF.

In this sample, this clone turned up a few times. The chain joins TRBV9 to TRBJ1-2; maybe TRBD1 (5 bases). This CDR3 spans 12 amino acids. The germline CDR1 and CDR2 sequences are SGDLS and YYNGEE. V was trimmed by 0 bases and J by 7 bases, leaving 7 bases between them. The CDR3 DNA is TGTGCCAGCAGCGTAGGCAGGGCTGGCTACACCTTC. Amino acid sequence: CASSVGRAGYTF.

This chain joins TRBV19 and TRBJ1-1; 8 bases are a match to TRBD1. This CDR3 comprises 18 residues. The germline V gene has CDR1 LNHDA and CDR2 SQIVND (reference sequence). The V segment lost 6 bases and the J segment 2 bases; nucleotides outside the gene matches: 17. The CDR3 nucleotides read TGTGCCAGTAGGCGAGAAAAGTCACTCGGACAGGGAAACACTGAAGCTTTCTTT. Its translation: CASRREKSLGQGNTEAFF.

This clone came up once. The CDR3 bases are TGTGCCATCAGTGAGTCTCCAGGGTGTCAGCCCCAGCATTTT. It is translated as CAISESPGCQPQHF. The V and J genes are TRBV10-3 and TRBJ1-5; tentatively, D is TRBD1 (5 bases). Germline V CDR1 and CDR2: ENHRY, SYGVKD. The CDR3 contains 14 residues. Trimming took 0 bases from V and 6 from J, leaving 9 bases between them.

The chain has TRBV29-1 and TRBJ1-1; D remains unclear. CDR3 length equals 11 residues. Germline CDR1 is SQVTM and CDR2 is ANQGSEA. V was shortened by 5 bases and J by 3 bases, with 7 bases between the two germline ends. CDR3 sequence: CSVPGDTEAFF. The CDR3 nucleotides read TGCAGCGTTCCCGGGGACACTGAAGCTTTCTTT.

The rearrangement links TRBV5-1 to TRBJ1-3, with a possible D match to TRBD1 (5 bases). Germline V gives CDR1 SGHRS, CDR2 YFSETQ. The CDR3 has 16 residues. V lost 4 bases and J lost 0, with 14 bases in between. In DNA, the CDR3 is TGCGCCAGCAGCCTGGGACGGACTTTCTCTGGAAACACCATATATTTT. This sequence encodes CASSLGRTFSGNTIYF.

This chain connects TRBV6-5 to TRBJ1-2, with unresolved D. Germline V lookup: CDR1 MNHEY, CDR2 SVGAGI. The V end was cut by 7 bases, the J end by 7 bases, with 13 bases between. This CDR3 is 12 amino acids long. CDR3 sequence reads: CASICGGGGYTF. CDR3 nucleotide sequence: TGTGCCAGCATTTGTGGCGGTGGTGGCTACACCTTC.

The chain links TRBV6-5 to TRBJ2-7; 7 bases are a match to TRBD2. The CDR3 spans 14 residues. Germline CDR1 reads MNHEY; CDR2 reads SVGAGI. V lost 5 bases, J lost 7 bases, and 11 bases stayed unmatched. CDR3 amino acids: CASSAGRGSGEQYF. CDR3 in DNA: TGTGCCAGCAGTGCCGGGCGGGGGTCTGGGGAGCAGTACTTC.

The chain has TRBV7-8 and TRBJ2-7, with D unresolved. The ends were cut back, 4 bases at V and 1 base at J, with 8 bases in the middle. The CDR3 totals 13 residues. Germline assignment: CDR1 SGHVS and CDR2 FQNEAQ. CDR3 bases: TGTGCCAGCAGCTGGCGCGGTTCCTACGAGCAGTACTTC. This translates into CASSWRGSYEQYF.

A single count supports this clone. The J gene is TRBJ2-7, the V gene TRBV7-8; D perhaps matches TRBD2 (5 bases). The V gene's germline CDR1 is SGHVS and CDR2 FQNEAQ. The CDR3 is 16 amino acids. V lost 5 bases and J lost 0, with 17 bases in between. The CDR3 nucleotides read TGTGCCAGCAGCCCCCGCCGGGGTCGAAGCTCCTACGAGCAGTACTTC. This encodes CASSPRRGRSSYEQYF.

The chain recombines TRBV28 with TRBJ1-1; a possible D gene is TRBD1 (6 bases). CDR3 length equals 16 residues. Germline V gives CDR1 MDHEN, CDR2 SYDVKM. With 2 bases removed from V and 1 base from J, the gap between germline ends came to 14 bases. The CDR3 loop is CASSLIRGGGNTEAFF. CDR3 nucleotides: TGTGCCAGCAGTTTAATCAGGGGCGGCGGGAACACTGAAGCTTTCTTT.

This chain uses TRBV10-3 with TRBJ1-5; D ambiguous. The CDR3 totals 15 residues. V lost 1 base and J 5 bases, leaving 12 bases between the germline ends. Germline V gene data show CDR1 as ENHRY and CDR2 as SYGVKD. CDR3: CAISEWKAEHQPQHF. The CDR3 coding sequence is TGTGCCATCAGTGAGTGGAAGGCGGAGCATCAGCCCCAGCATTTT.

The V and J genes are TRBV4-3 and TRBJ2-3; D ambiguous. The CDR3 extends over 15 amino acids. Germline V gene sequence: CDR1 LGHNA, CDR2 YSLEER. V was pared by 0 bases and J by 0 bases, with 7 bases between. Here the CDR3 reads CASSQEPTSTDTQYF. CDR3 in DNA: TGCGCCAGCAGCCAAGAGCCGACTAGCACAGATACGCAGTATTTT.

This clone has more than one count but fewer than ten. The V call is TRBV5-8, the J call TRBJ2-7, with D possibly matching TRBD1 (5 bases). Trimming took 0 bases from V and 3 from J, leaving 7 bases between them. CDR3 length: 13 amino acids. Per germline, CDR1 SGHTS and CDR2 YDEGEE. Written as DNA, the CDR3 is TGTGCCAGCAGCTTGGACAGGCTCTACGAGCAGTACTTC. It translates to CASSLDRLYEQYF. Filled out from reference TRBV5-8 and TRBJ2-7, the complete variable domain reads EAGVTQSPTHLIKTRGQQATLRCSPISGHTSVYWYQQALGLGLQFLLWYDEGEERNRGNFPPRFSGRQFPNYSSELNVNALELEDSALYLCASSLDRLYEQYFGPGTRLTVT.

This clone was seen only a few times. This sequence joins TRBV5-6 and TRBJ1-1, with 11 nucleotides matching TRBD1. The CDR3 is 17 residues long. Germline V gene data show CDR1 as SGHDT and CDR2 as YYEEEE. V was pared by 2 bases and J by 3 bases, with 9 bases of the junction left unmatched. The DNA of the CDR3 is TGTGCCAGCAGCTTCGAAGGGACAGGGGGACAATACACTGAAGCTTTCTTT. This sequence encodes CASSFEGTGGQYTEAFF.

This chain joins TRBV15 and TRBJ2-3, with a weak D call TRBD1 (6 bases). Per germline, CDR1 LNHNV and CDR2 YYDKDF (reference sequence). The ends were cut back, 7 bases at V and 1 base at J, with 12 bases in the middle. CDR3 length: 14 amino acids. The CDR3 protein is CATTPDSRTDTQYF. In DNA form, the CDR3 reads TGTGCCACCACCCCGGACAGTCGCACAGATACGCAGTATTTT.